These 30 T cell receptor beta chains came from one sample sequenced in a study of T cells in localized non-small cell lung cancer. Produced via immunoSEQ multiplex PCR; TCRdb's table is partial and in-frame only. The sample lists almost 40,000 clones, roughly 77% occurring once. Sequences were derived from PBMCs, sampled before any cancer treatment. These receptors all come from a woman aged 35-75 years with stage II squamous cell lung carcinoma.

This chain uses TRBV28 with TRBJ1-2, with no clear D. The CDR3 sequence is 11 residues long. Trimming took off 10 bases at V and 0 bases at J, with 6 bases between the two ends. Germline-derived CDR1 and CDR2 are MDHEN and SYDVKM. This CDR3 is CAIPANYGYTF. The CDR3 coding sequence is TGTGCCATCCCAGCTAACTATGGCTACACCTTC.

This clone was observed a few times. The J gene is TRBJ2-1, the V gene TRBV7-9, with 7 bases matching TRBD1. Germline CDR1 is SEHNR and CDR2 is FQNEAQ (reference sequence). Germline trimming cut 3 bases from V and 8 bases from J; bases unmatched to any gene: 1. The CDR3 is 12 residues long. Here the CDR3 reads CASSFQGDEQFF. CDR3 sequence (DNA): TGTGCCAGCAGCTTTCAGGGGGATGAGCAGTTCTTC.

This chain joins TRBV19 and TRBJ1-1, with a tentative D call TRBD1 (6 bases). The CDR3 totals 15 residues. The ends were cut back, 3 bases at V and 3 bases at J, with 14 bases in the middle. In germline, CDR1 is LNHDA, CDR2 SQIVND (reference sequence). The DNA for the CDR3 is TGTGCCAGTAGTATTTCGGGGGCCAGACACACTGAAGCTTTCTTT. Amino acid sequence: CASSISGARHTEAFF. The full variable domain, rest sourced from reference TRBV19 and TRBJ1-1, is DGGITQSPKYLFRKEGQNVTLSCEQNLNHDAMYWYRQDPGQGLRLIYYSQIVNDFQKGDIAEGYSVSREKKESFPLTVTSAQKNPTAFYLCASSISGARHTEAFFGQGTRLTVV.

The chain couples TRBV28 to TRBJ2-1; D is undetermined. Trimming removed 6 bases at V and 7 bases at J, with 10 bases between. The germline CDR1 and CDR2 sequences are MDHEN and SYDVKM. The CDR3 covers 12 residues. The CDR3 coding sequence is TGTGCCAGCAGGGGGAATCAAAATGAGCAGTTCTTC. Protein product: CASRGNQNEQFF. Using reference TRBV28 and TRBJ2-1 for the parts outside the CDR3, the full variable domain is DVKVTQSSRYLVKRTGEKVFLECVQDMDHENMFWYRQDPGLGLRLIYFSYDVKMKEKGDIPEGYSVSREKKERFSLILESASTNQTSMYLCASRGNQNEQFFGPGTRLTVL.

This clone was found a few times. The genes are TRBV6-6 and TRBJ1-1; no firm D call. The germline gives CDR1 MNHNY, CDR2 SVGAGI (reference sequence). V was pared by 7 bases and J by 2 bases, with 8 bases between. This CDR3 is 12 amino acids long. The CDR3 sequence is CASIRFNTEAFF. CDR3 nucleotides: TGTGCCAGCATTAGATTCAACACTGAAGCTTTCTTT.

V is TRBV2 and J is TRBJ1-6; TRBD1 matches at 11 bases. CDR1 is SNHLY, CDR2 FYNNEI, per germline. The CDR3 sequence is 13 residues long. V dropped 6 bases and J dropped 12; count of bases not matched to a gene: 4. CDR3 residues: CASRDRGLLPLHF. Here the CDR3 DNA reads TGTGCCAGCAGGGACAGGGGGCTTTTACCCCTCCACTTT.

The chain links TRBV10-3 to TRBJ1-5; D ambiguous. The CDR3 is 14 amino acids. The V and J ends lost 2 bases and 7 bases respectively, with 12 bases between them. Germline values: CDR1 ENHRY, CDR2 SYGVKD. CDR3 in DNA: TGTGCCATCAGTGAGACCGGTTCCCTACAGCCCCAGCATTTT. Residues: CAISETGSLQPQHF.

This rearrangement joins TRBV5-1 to TRBJ2-3; D remains unclear. This CDR3 has 16 residues. In germline, CDR1 is SGHRS, CDR2 YFSETQ. V was pared by 1 base and J by 0 bases, with 12 bases between. The CDR3 loop is CASSLYSKGSTDTQYF. The CDR3 bases are TGCGCCAGCAGCTTGTATAGCAAGGGAAGCACAGATACGCAGTATTTT.

Concerning this clone itself: One junction end disagrees with the germline gene, perhaps due to a read error. This rearrangement joins TRBV27 to TRBJ2-1; the D gene could be TRBD1 or TRBD2 (5 bases each). This CDR3 comprises 14 residues. Germline loops: CDR1 MNHEY, CDR2 SMNVEV (reference sequence). As DNA, the CDR3 is TGTGCCAGCACCACCCGGGGCTCCGACAATGAGCAGTTCTTC. Amino acid sequence: CASTTRGSDNEQFF.

This clone was found a few times. The junction departs from the called germline gene at one end, perhaps through a read error. The chain employs TRBV6-6 and TRBJ2-7; D gene unclear. This CDR3 is built from 15 residues. Germline V gene sequence: CDR1 MNHNY, CDR2 SVGAGI (reference sequence). The CDR3, as DNA: TGTGCCAGCACCCCCGGGCGGACCTACTCCCACGAGCAGTACTTC. It codes for CASTPGRTYSHEQYF.

The V and J genes are TRBV7-8 and TRBJ1-5; a weak D match, TRBD1 (6 bases). The CDR3 runs to 16 residues. CDR1 and CDR2 from the germline V gene are SGHVS and FQNEAQ. V lost 5 bases, J lost 0 bases, and 14 bases lay in between. The CDR3 loop reads CASSAAPGDSNQPQHF. For the CDR3, the DNA is TGTGCCAGCAGCGCTGCGCCAGGGGATAGCAATCAGCCCCAGCATTTT.

In its sample, this clone was seen a few times. This rearrangement joins TRBV4-3 to TRBJ2-4; the D call may be TRBD1 or TRBD2 (5 bases each). The V gene's germline CDR1 is LGHNA and CDR2 YSLEER. Trimming took off 2 bases at V and 1 base at J, with 15 bases between the two ends. The CDR3 totals 17 residues. The CDR3 is CASSQYMVGAAKNIQYF. The DNA of the CDR3 is TGCGCCAGCAGCCAATACATGGTCGGGGCGGCCAAAAACATTCAGTACTTC.

The V gene is TRBV4-2, the J gene TRBJ2-5; D unclear. Germline lookup yields CDR1 LGHNA and CDR2 YNFKEQ. V was clipped by 0 bases and J by 4 bases, with 9 bases between them. This CDR3 spans 14 amino acids. The CDR3 spells CASSQDQVGETQYF. CDR3 nucleotide sequence: TGTGCCAGCAGCCAAGATCAAGTGGGAGAGACCCAGTACTTC.

The gene calls are TRBV7-3 and TRBJ2-7, with D unresolved. Germline V CDR1 and CDR2: SGHTA, FQGTGA. The CDR3 has 13 residues. The V end lost 2 bases, the J end lost 3 bases, and 8 bases lay between the germline ends. The CDR3 DNA reads TGTGCCAGCAGCTTAGTGATGGGCTACGAGCAGTACTTC. Translated: CASSLVMGYEQYF.

The chain carries TRBV10-1 and TRBJ2-2; D is perhaps TRBD1 (5 bases). The ends were cut back, 1 base at V and 0 bases at J, with 9 bases in the middle. This CDR3 has 16 amino acids. Germline V gives CDR1 WNHNN, CDR2 SYGVQD (reference sequence). The CDR3 sequence is CASSEFRQTNTGELFF. The CDR3 DNA reads as TGCGCCAGCAGTGAGTTCAGACAGACGAACACCGGGGAGCTGTTTTTT.

This chain uses TRBV10-3 with TRBJ2-3; D may be TRBD1 (5 bases). The V and J ends lost 8 bases and 1 base respectively, with 10 bases between them. The CDR3 has 13 residues. CDR1 and CDR2 (germline): ENHRY, SYGVKD. CDR3 sequence: CAIGQGGTDTQYF. In DNA form, the CDR3 reads TGTGCCATCGGACAAGGAGGCACAGATACGCAGTATTTT.

The chain employs TRBV5-4 and TRBJ2-1; TRBD2 aligns across 7 bases. Trimming removed 4 bases from V and 4 bases from J; junction bases left unmatched: 11. The CDR3 runs to 16 residues. Germline values: CDR1 SGHNT, CDR2 YYREEE (reference sequence). CDR3 bases: TGTGCCAGCAGCCCCCGGGGTAGCGGGTTATACAATGAGCAGTTCTTC. Translation gives CASSPRGSGLYNEQFF.

The rearrangement uses TRBV5-4 and TRBJ2-3; D uncertain. The germline gives CDR1 SGHNT, CDR2 YYREEE (reference sequence). The CDR3 runs 15 residues. V lost 1 base and J lost 0, with 9 bases in between. The CDR3 DNA is TGTGCCAGCAGCTTGCAGGTCCTCAGCACAGATACGCAGTATTTT. It translates to CASSLQVLSTDTQYF.

The chain has TRBV4-3 and TRBJ1-1, with D hard to call. V lost 0 bases, J lost 4 bases, and 12 bases lay in between. Germline CDR1 LGHNA, CDR2 YSLEER. The CDR3 totals 15 residues. The CDR3 region is CASSQDRAYGTEAFF. Here the CDR3 DNA reads TGCGCCAGCAGCCAAGATCGGGCGTATGGCACTGAAGCTTTCTTT.

This chain uses TRBV5-4 with TRBJ2-7, with TRBD1 identical over 7 bases. Losses at the gene ends were 4 bases for V and 5 bases for J; bases not matched to a gene: 12. The germline CDR1 and CDR2 sequences are SGHNT and YYREEE (reference sequence). This CDR3 has 15 residues. CDR3 region: CASSPGLQGDNEQYF. The CDR3 DNA sequence: TGTGCCAGCAGCCCCGGACTCCAGGGGGACAACGAGCAGTACTTC.

The chain carries TRBV7-6 and TRBJ1-5; 9 nucleotides agree with TRBD1. CDR3 length equals 14 residues. In germline, CDR1 is SGHVS, CDR2 FNYEAQ. Unmatched junction bases numbered 3, after V lost 5 bases and J lost 4 bases. CDR3 in DNA: TGTGCCAGCAGCCGAGGGACAGGGAATCAGCCCCAGCATTTT. Residues: CASSRGTGNQPQHF.

This chain links TRBV19 with TRBJ1-1, with a tentative D call TRBD1 (6 bases). Trimming removed 6 bases at V and 9 bases at J, with 11 bases between. CDR3 length equals 11 residues. Germline values: CDR1 LNHDA, CDR2 SQIVND (reference sequence). CDR3 coding DNA: TGTGCCAGTAGCATTCAGGGGAAAGCTTTCTTT. It specifies CASSIQGKAFF.

V is TRBV2 and J is TRBJ1-5; D ambiguous. This CDR3 has 16 residues. The germline CDR1 and CDR2 sequences are SNHLY and FYNNEI. The germline V and J ends were trimmed by 2 bases and 10 bases, with 21 bases remaining between them. The CDR3 loop reads CASSERVGSVSSPQHF. As DNA, the CDR3 is TGTGCCAGCAGTGAAAGGGTAGGGTCGGTGTCCTCCCCCCAGCATTTT.

This chain joins TRBV19 and TRBJ2-1, with a weak D call TRBD2 (6 bases). Trimming took off 3 bases at V and 7 bases at J, with 16 bases between the two ends. Germline CDR1 reads LNHDA; CDR2 reads SQIVND (reference sequence). This CDR3 region has 15 residues. The CDR3 DNA follows: TGTGCCAGTAGTATTTGGGGGGACCTTAGAAATGAGCAGTTCTTC. It translates to CASSIWGDLRNEQFF. The full variable domain, in which reference TRBV19 and TRBJ2-1 provide the parts outside the CDR3, is DGGITQSPKYLFRKEGQNVTLSCEQNLNHDAMYWYRQDPGQGLRLIYYSQIVNDFQKGDIAEGYSVSREKKESFPLTVTSAQKNPTAFYLCASSIWGDLRNEQFFGPGTRLTVL.

This rearrangement joins TRBV6-5 to TRBJ1-2; D gene uncertain. V was shortened by 2 bases and J by 7 bases, with 11 bases between the two germline ends. CDR1 MNHEY and CDR2 SVGAGI come from the germline V gene. The CDR3 sequence is 13 residues long. The CDR3 region is CASSYAGTSGYTF. CDR3 nucleotide sequence: TGTGCCAGCAGTTACGCGGGTACTAGTGGCTACACCTTC.

The gene calls are TRBV7-2 and TRBJ2-1; TRBD2 aligns across 8 bases. The V gene's germline CDR1 is SGHTA and CDR2 FQGNSA. CDR3 length equals 12 residues. Unmatched junction bases numbered 6, after V lost 5 bases and J lost 12 bases. CDR3 nucleotides: TGTGCCAGCAGCCCAGGCGGGACTAGGCAGTTCTTC. This encodes CASSPGGTRQFF.

The V call is TRBV27, the J call TRBJ2-5; D not resolved. The length of the CDR3 is 13 residues. CDR1 is MNHEY and CDR2 is SMNVEV in the germline V gene (reference sequence). Trimming left V 2 bases short and J 7 bases short, with 11 bases between. The CDR3 region is CASSLLGFGTQYF. In DNA form, the CDR3 reads TGTGCCAGCAGTTTACTAGGGTTTGGGACCCAGTACTTC.

V gene TRBV7-9 combines with J gene TRBJ2-3; D unclear. The germline gives CDR1 SEHNR, CDR2 FQNEAQ (reference sequence). Between the trimmed V and J ends, which lost 0 bases and 10 bases, there was a span of 14 bases. The CDR3 extends over 14 amino acids. CDR3 amino acids: CASSLAFSQISQYF. CDR3 nucleotide sequence: TGTGCCAGCAGCTTAGCTTTTTCTCAGATCTCGCAGTATTTT. The full variable domain, its missing parts supplied by reference TRBV7-9 and TRBJ2-3, is DTGVSQNPRHKITKRGQNVTFRCDPISEHNRLYWYRQTLGQGPEFLTYFQNEAQLEKSRLLSDRFSAERPKGSFSTLEIQRTEQGDSAMYLCASSLAFSQISQYFGPGTRLTVL.

The V gene is TRBV29-1, the J gene TRBJ1-2; D unresolved. Germline assignment: CDR1 SQVTM and CDR2 ANQGSEA. The V end was cut by 6 bases, the J end by 8 bases, with 13 bases between. The CDR3 spans 11 residues. CDR3 in amino acids: CSVVTPLGYTF. CDR3 DNA sequence: TGCAGCGTCGTAACACCCTTGGGCTACACCTTC.

This chain connects TRBV5-1 to TRBJ2-3; maybe TRBD1 (6 bases). The V end was cut by 3 bases, the J end by 4 bases, with 15 bases between. CDR3 size: 15 residues. Germline CDR1 SGHRS, CDR2 YFSETQ. The CDR3 DNA sequence: TGCGCCAGCAGCTGGGGGCCCTCCCCCCCAGATACGCAGTATTTT. It encodes CASSWGPSPPDTQYF.